This TCR beta chain is drawn from a study of response to subunit inactivated influenza vaccine. Whole-study findings and limits: Authors suggested each seasonal influenza vaccination recruits few new T cells.

Trimming took 3 bases from V and 3 from J, leaving 9 bases between them. The germline V gene encodes CDR1 SGHKS and CDR2 YYEKEE (reference sequence). This CDR3 comprises 13 residues. There are a few counts of this clonotype. Its cognate antigen is unknown. MiXCR was run by TCRdb on the RT-PCR reads, yielding one entry per CDR3 protein. This table has 550,000 to 600,000 distinct CDR3 sequences, about an eighth appearing once. This receptor was obtained from a man aged 50 to 59 who received an inactivated influenza vaccine. This material consisted of PBMCs from blood, taken on the day of vaccination. The J gene is TRBJ1-1, the V gene TRBV5-5; D gene ambiguous. The CDR3 DNA reads as TGTGCCAGCAGCTACGGATCGTACACTGAAGCTTTCTTT. This codes for CASSYGSYTEAFF.